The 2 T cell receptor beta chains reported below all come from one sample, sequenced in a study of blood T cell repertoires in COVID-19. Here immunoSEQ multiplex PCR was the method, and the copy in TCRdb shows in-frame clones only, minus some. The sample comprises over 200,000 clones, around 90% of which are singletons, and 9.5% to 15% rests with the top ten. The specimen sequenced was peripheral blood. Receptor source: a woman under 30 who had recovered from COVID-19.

CDR3 coding DNA: TGCAGTGCTACTCCGGGAAACACCATATATTTT. Protein product: CSATPGNTIYF. This sequence joins TRBV20-1 and TRBJ1-3; D ambiguous. Germline V lookup: CDR1 DFQATT, CDR2 SNEGSKA (reference sequence). The CDR3 loop spans 11 amino acids. The V gene lost 4 bases and the J gene lost 4 bases, with 5 bases spanning the gap.

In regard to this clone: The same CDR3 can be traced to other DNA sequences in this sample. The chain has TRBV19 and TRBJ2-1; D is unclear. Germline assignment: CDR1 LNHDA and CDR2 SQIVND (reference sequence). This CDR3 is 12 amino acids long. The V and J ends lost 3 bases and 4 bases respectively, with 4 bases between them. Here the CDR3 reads CASSIPYNEQFF. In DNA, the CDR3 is TGTGCCAGTAGTATCCCGTACAATGAGCAGTTCTTC.